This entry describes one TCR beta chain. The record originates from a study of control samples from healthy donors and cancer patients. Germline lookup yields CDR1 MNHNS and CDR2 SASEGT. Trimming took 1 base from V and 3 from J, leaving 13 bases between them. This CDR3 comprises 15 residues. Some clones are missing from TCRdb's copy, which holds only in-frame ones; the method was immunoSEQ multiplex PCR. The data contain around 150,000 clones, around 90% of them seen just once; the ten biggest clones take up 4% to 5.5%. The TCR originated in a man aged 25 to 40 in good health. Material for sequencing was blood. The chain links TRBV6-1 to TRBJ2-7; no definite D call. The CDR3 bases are TGTGCCAGCAGTGAAGAACGGTGGTCCCTCTACGAGCAGTACTTC. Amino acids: CASSEERWSLYEQYF.